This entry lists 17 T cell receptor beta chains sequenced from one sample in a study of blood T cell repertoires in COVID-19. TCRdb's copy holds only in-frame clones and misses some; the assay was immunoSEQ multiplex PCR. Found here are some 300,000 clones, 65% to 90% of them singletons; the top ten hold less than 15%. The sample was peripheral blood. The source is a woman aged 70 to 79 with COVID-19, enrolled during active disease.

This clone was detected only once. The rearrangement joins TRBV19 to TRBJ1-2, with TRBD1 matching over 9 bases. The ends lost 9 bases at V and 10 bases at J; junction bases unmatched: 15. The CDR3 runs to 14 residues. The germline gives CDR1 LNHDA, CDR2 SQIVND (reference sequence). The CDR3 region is CASHYGTGSPYYTF. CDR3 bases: TGTGCCAGCCATTACGGGACAGGGTCTCCTTACTACACCTTC.

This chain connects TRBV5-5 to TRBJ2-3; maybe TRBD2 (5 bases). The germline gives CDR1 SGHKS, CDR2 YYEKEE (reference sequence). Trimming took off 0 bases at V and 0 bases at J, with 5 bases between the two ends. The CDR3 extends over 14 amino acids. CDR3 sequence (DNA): TGTGCCAGCAGCTTGGGGACTAGCACAGATACGCAGTATTTT. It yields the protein CASSLGTSTDTQYF.

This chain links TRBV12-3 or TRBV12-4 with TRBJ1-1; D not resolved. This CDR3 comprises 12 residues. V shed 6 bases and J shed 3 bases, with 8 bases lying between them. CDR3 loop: CASSLRDTEAFF. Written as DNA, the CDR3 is TGTGCCAGCAGCCTCCGGGACACTGAAGCTTTCTTT.

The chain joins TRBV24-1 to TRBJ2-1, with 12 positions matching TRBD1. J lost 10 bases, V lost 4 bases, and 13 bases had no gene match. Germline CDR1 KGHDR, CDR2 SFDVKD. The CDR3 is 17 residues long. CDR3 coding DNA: TGTGCCACCAGTGACCCTATCCCGGGACAGGGGGCTGGGGAGCAGTTCTTC. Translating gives CATSDPIPGQGAGEQFF.

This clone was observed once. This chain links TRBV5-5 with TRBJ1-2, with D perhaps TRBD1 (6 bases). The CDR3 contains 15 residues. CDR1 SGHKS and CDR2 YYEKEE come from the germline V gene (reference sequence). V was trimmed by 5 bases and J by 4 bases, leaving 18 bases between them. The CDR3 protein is CASSFYSGGGYGYTF. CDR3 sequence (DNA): TGTGCCAGCAGTTTCTACTCGGGGGGCGGCTATGGCTACACCTTC. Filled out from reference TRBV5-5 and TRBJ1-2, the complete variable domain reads DAGVTQSPTHLIKTRGQQVTLRCSPISGHKSVSWYQQVLGQGPQFIFQYYEKEERGRGNFPDRFSARQFPNYSSELNVNALLLGDSALYLCASSFYSGGGYGYTFGSGTRLTVV.

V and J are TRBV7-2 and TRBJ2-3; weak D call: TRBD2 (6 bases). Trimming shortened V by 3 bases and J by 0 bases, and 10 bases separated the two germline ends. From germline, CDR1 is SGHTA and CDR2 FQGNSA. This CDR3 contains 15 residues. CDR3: CASSFAGFSTDTQYF. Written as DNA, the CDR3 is TGTGCCAGCAGCTTCGCGGGGTTTAGCACAGATACGCAGTATTTT.

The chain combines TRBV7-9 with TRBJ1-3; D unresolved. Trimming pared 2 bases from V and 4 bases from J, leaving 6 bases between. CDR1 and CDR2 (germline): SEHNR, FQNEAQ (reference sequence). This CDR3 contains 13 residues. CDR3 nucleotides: TGTGCCAGCAGCTTAAATGAGGGAAACACCATATATTTT. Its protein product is CASSLNEGNTIYF.

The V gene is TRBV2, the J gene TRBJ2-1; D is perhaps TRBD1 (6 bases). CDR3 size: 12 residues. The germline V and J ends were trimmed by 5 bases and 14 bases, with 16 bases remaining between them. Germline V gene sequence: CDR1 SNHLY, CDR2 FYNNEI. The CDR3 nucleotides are TGTGCCAGCAGTCAACAAACAGGGTCAAAGTTCTTC. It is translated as CASSQQTGSKFF.

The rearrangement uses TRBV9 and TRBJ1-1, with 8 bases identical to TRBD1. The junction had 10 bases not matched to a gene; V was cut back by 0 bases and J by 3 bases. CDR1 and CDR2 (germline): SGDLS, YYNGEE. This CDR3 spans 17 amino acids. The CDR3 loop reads CASSVAPTGDLDTEAFF. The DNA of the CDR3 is TGTGCCAGCAGCGTAGCCCCGACAGGGGATCTGGACACTGAAGCTTTCTTT.

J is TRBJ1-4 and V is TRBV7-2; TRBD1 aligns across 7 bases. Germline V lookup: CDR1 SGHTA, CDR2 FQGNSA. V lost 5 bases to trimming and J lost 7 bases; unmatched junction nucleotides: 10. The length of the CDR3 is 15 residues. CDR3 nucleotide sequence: TGTGCCAGCAGCCCAGGCAGGGGGTTCAGTGAAAAACTGTTTTTT. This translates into CASSPGRGFSEKLFF.

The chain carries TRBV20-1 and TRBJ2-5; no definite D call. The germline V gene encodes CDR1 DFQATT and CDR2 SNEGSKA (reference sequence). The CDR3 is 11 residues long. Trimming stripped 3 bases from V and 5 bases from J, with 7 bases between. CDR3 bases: TGCAGTGCTAGTGACATGGAGACCCAGTACTTC. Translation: CSASDMETQYF.

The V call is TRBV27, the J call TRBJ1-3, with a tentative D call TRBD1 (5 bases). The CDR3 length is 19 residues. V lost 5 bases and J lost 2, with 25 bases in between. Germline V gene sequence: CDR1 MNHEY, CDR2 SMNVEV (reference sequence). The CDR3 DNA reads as TGTGCCAGCAGTCCACAAAACCAGACGGGACTACCTCCTGGAAACACCATATATTTT. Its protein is CASSPQNQTGLPPGNTIYF.

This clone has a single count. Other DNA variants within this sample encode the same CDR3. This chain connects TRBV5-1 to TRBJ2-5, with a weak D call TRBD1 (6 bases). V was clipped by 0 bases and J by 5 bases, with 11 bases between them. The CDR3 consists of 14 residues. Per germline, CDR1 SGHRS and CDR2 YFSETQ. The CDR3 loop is CASSLGAGEETQYF. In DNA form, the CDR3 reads TGCGCCAGCAGCTTGGGGGCAGGGGAGGAGACCCAGTACTTC.

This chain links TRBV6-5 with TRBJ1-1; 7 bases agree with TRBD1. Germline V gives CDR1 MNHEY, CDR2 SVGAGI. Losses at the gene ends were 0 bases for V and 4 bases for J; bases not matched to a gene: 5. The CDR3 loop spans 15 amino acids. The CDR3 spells CASSYSAGGSTEAFF. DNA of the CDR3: TGTGCCAGCAGTTACTCGGCAGGGGGGAGCACTGAAGCTTTCTTT.

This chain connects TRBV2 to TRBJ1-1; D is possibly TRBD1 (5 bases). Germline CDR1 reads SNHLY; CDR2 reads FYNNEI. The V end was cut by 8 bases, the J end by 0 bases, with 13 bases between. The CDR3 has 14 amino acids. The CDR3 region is CASRPGLVNTEAFF. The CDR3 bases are TGTGCCAGCCGGCCAGGGCTGGTGAACACTGAAGCTTTCTTT.

CDR3 protein: CASIGGVRGRGANEQFF. CDR3 bases: TGTGCCAGCATCGGAGGGGTCCGCGGAAGGGGAGCCAATGAGCAGTTCTTC. The chain employs TRBV25-1 and TRBJ2-1, with D maybe TRBD2 (6 bases). Germline V gene lookup returns CDR1 MGHDK and CDR2 SYGVNS. The CDR3 length is 17 residues. V was trimmed by 7 bases and J by 6 bases, leaving 25 bases between them.

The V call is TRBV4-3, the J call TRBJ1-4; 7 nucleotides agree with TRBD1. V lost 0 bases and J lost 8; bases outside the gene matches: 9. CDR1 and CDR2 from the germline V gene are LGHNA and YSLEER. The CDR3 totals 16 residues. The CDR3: CASSQDKRQGWEKLFF. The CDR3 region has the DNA TGCGCCAGCAGCCAAGATAAGCGACAGGGCTGGGAAAAACTGTTTTTT.